The 5 T cell receptor beta chains below were found in one sample sequenced in a study of CXCR3-negative and CXCR3-positive naive CD8 T cells. Study-wide results and caveats: Hydrophobicity was higher for TRB CDR3s found in CXCR3-positive naive cells than in CXCR3-negative naive cells.

cDNA libraries for TRB were generated by 5' RACE incorporating UMI labels. Reprocessing the 5' RACE reads, TCRdb reports a single entry for every CDR3 protein and omits DNA. This repertoire comprises around 110,000 distinct CDR3 sequences; its ten largest clones make up 0.38%. These TCRs' antigens remain unknown. Sequencing was performed on naive CXCR3+ CD8+ T cells from blood. As for subset: CD45RO-CCR7+CD27+CD95- naive CD8+ T cells expressing CXCR3 (TNR3+). The receptors originated from a human donor in good health. Some clones in this sample may be carry-over from other donors' samples.

The CDR3 sequence: CSARPLAGTQETQYF. The rearrangement joins TRBV20-1 to TRBJ2-5; TCRdb reports TRBD2, a call that lacks DNA to check it against. From germline, CDR1 is DFQATT and CDR2 SNEGSKA (reference sequence). CDR3 size: 15 residues.

The chain combines TRBV12-3 or TRBV12-4 with TRBJ2-7; TCRdb designates TRBD1, a call that cannot be tested without DNA. This CDR3 comprises 12 residues. This CDR3 is CASSPWTYEQYF.

The chain recombines TRBV29-1 with TRBJ2-1; with no DNA, the TCRdb D assignment of TRBD1 cannot be verified. CDR1 SQVTM and CDR2 ANQGSEA come from the germline V gene. The CDR3 is made up of 13 amino acids. The chain's CDR3 is CSVGGTGVDEQFF.

J is TRBJ2-5 and V is TRBV19; lacking DNA, the TRBD1 call made by TCRdb goes unchecked. The CDR3 length is 16 residues. Germline V CDR1 and CDR2: LNHDA, SQIVND (reference sequence). The CDR3 reads CASGGGTGEFMETQYF. Looking up the rest from reference TRBV19 and TRBJ2-5 gives the full variable domain: DGGITQSPKYLFRKEGQNVTLSCEQNLNHDAMYWYRQDPGQGLRLIYYSQIVNDFQKGDIAEGYSVSREKKESFPLTVTSAQKNPTAFYLCASGGGTGEFMETQYFGPGTRLLVL.

The chain couples TRBV28 to TRBJ2-5; TCRdb picks TRBD1, but there is no DNA to check that call. Germline lookup yields CDR1 MDHEN and CDR2 SYDVKM. There are 16 residues in the CDR3. This chain's CDR3 is CASSSYSTGFLETQYF. The entire variable domain, with the rest obtained from reference TRBV28 and TRBJ2-5, is as follows: DVKVTQSSRYLVKRTGEKVFLECVQDMDHENMFWYRQDPGLGLRLIYFSYDVKMKEKGDIPEGYSVSREKKERFSLILESASTNQTSMYLCASSSYSTGFLETQYFGPGTRLLVL.